This TCR beta chain stems from a study of graft-versus-host responses after intestinal transplantation (dated by TCRdb to the early 2020s). Regarding the research as a whole: The transplants that recipients received were multivisceral, liver-intestinal, or isolated intestinal. A peak of at least 4% donor T cells among recipient peripheral blood mononuclear cells was the definition used for donor T cell macrochimerism. After intestinal transplantation, graft-versus-host and host-versus-graft alloreactive T cell clones were followed in the graft, circulation and bone marrow using bulk TCR-beta CDR3 sequencing. All recipients received anti-thymocyte globulin induction followed by maintenance tacrolimus and steroids for 3 to 4 years. To identify alloreactive clones, pre-transplant mixed lymphocyte reaction products were sequenced and then compared with unstimulated pre-transplant donor and recipient T cells. Rather than being sequenced by the commercial service, samples from a few later patients were sequenced in-house on an Illumina MiSeq and processed with MiXCR. Of the roughly 25 intestinal transplant recipients enrolled in the cohort, one of whom was a retransplant, 3 patients without pretransplant specimens were excluded.

As regards this clone: The antigen it recognizes is unknown. Within one base of it there is no much larger clone, and no base qualities were kept.

Library generation was performed with the immunoSEQ multiplex PCR assay. For most patients, genomic DNA was subjected to high-throughput TCR-beta CDR3 sequencing by Adaptive Biotechnologies. Per the original workflow: Adaptive's ImmunoSEQ software was the source of the TCR sequencing data for fewer than 20 patients, while a few other patients were processed with MiXCR and VDJtools. CDR3 nucleotide sequences shared between donor and recipient were removed because the origin of such sequences could not be assigned. To count as alloreactive, a clone needed at least 2-fold expansion over unstimulated cells and a minimum CFSE-low frequency of 0.002% (template counts) or 0.001% (read counts). Mappable clones were those detected in sequenced pre-transplant spleen, lymph node, or MLR CFSE-low populations of the donor or recipient. Cumulative frequency of alloreactive clones was calculated as a percentage of all sequences weighted by copy number. Imported from immuneACCESS, the table was reduced by TCRdb to in-frame sequences with V and J called. These copies leave out some clones; in studies compared against another copy, an unresolved V gene accounts for under half, and the cause of the remainder is not known. From that table come the V and J calls and clone size; the DNA was used to work out D and trimming. Counted in this sample were about 16,000 clones; 65% to 90% of them appeared once. The top ten clones comprise about 4% of the sample.

To isolate intraepithelial and lamina propria lymphocytes from graft specimens, dithiothreitol, EDTA incubations and collagenase D digestion were used. Bulk TCR-beta sequencing was performed on serial intestinal graft biopsy specimens collected as late as 600 days after transplant. Results and caveats for the whole study, not just this receptor: GvH clones were detected in recipient bone marrow, and some appeared earlier in ileal mucosa or blood, consistent with an intestinal mucosal origin. The relatively low number and heterogeneity of intestinal transplant patients limited the conclusions. High GvH to HvG T cell clonal ratios were observed in the allografts of patients with donor T cell macrochimerism. Early after transplant, peak levels of circulating GvH clones were associated with declines in HvG clones.

The material sequenced was ileum tissue, taken about 80 weeks after intestinal transplantation. The TCR comes from a human patient who received an intestinal transplant, so some T cells may come from the graft donor.

The CDR3 has the sequence CASSYSSQGNTIYF. The base sequence is TGTGCCAGCAGTTACTCATCTCAGGGAAACACCATATATTTT. In this chain, TRBV6-5 is recombined with TRBJ1-3, with the D gene uncertain. The germline V gene supplies CDR1 MNHEY and CDR2 SVGAGI. The junction carries 7 bases between V and J, which are trimmed by 0 bases and 4 bases respectively. The CDR3 runs 14 residues from the cysteine to the phenylalanine. Only the CDR3 DNA stays, 42 bases, in frame from base 1.